This T cell receptor beta chain stems from a study of early T cells in non-severe SARS-CoV-2 infection. This clonotype was detected many times. No antigen is known for it. Germline lookup yields CDR1 DFQATT and CDR2 SNEGSKA (reference sequence). The CDR3 covers 14 residues. The J segment lost 6 bases and the V segment lost 2 bases, leaving 5 bases of the junction unmatched. Study observations and caveats: Lookups in VDJdb leaned toward anti-spike CD8 responses and missed private and CD4 specificities.

The library protocol tagged individual cDNA molecules with unique molecular identifiers. In TCRdb, the 5' RACE reads were re-called with MiXCR into one record per CDR3 protein. The data show 86,000 or so distinct CDR3 sequences, about an eighth seen once. The gene calls are TRBV20-1 and TRBJ2-1; 9 nucleotides align to TRBD1. The sequence came from an adult who was a healthcare worker with PCR-confirmed SARS-CoV-2 infection or an uninfected control (not recorded which). Source material: whole blood. The CDR3 DNA reads TGCAGTGCTAGAACCGGGACAGGGCCCAATGAGCAGTTCTTC. It encodes CSARTGTGPNEQFF.